A selection of T cell receptor beta chains follows, all from one sample in a study of OX40 agonist ivuxolimab in advanced cancers. Assay: immunoSEQ multiplex PCR; the TCRdb copy retains only in-frame clones and omits some. The sample lists 50,000 to 75,000 clones; just over 85% were seen once. The specimen comprised CD4+ or CD8+ T cells sorted from blood, sampled in a trial of the OX40 agonist ivuxolimab. These receptors came from an adult with an advanced solid tumor such as melanoma, head and neck, liver or kidney cancer. The CDR3 runs from the conserved cysteine through the conserved F or W. The D gene is left open where the match is weak. Size values are once, few and many counts, or a class for expanded clones, and some rows have none.

size: few; J: TRBJ1-5; V: TRBV5-1; D: TRBD1; DNA: TGCGCCAGCAGCTTGACAGGACAGGGGTGGCCCCAGCATTTT; CDR3: CASSLTGQGWPQHF
size: NA; J: TRBJ2-5; V: TRBV5-1; D: TRBD2; DNA: TGCGCCAGCAGCCCTGGACTAGCGGGAGGTGAAGAGACCCAGTACTTC; CDR3: CASSPGLAGGEETQYF
size: NA; J: TRBJ2-3; V: TRBV2; D: NA; DNA: TGTGCCAGCAGTGAAGGAGGTCGGTGGGGGTTTTTGGATACGCAGTATTTT; CDR3: CASSEGGRWGFLDTQYF
size: NA; J: TRBJ1-6; V: TRBV6-5; D: NA; DNA: TGTGCCAGCGGCCGAGGCGGTACGAATTCACCCCTCCACTTT; CDR3: CASGRGGTNSPLHF
size: NA; J: TRBJ1-3; V: TRBV19; D: NA; DNA: TGTGCGACAAGTGTGGTGGGGGGAAACACCATATATTTT; CDR3: CATSVVGGNTIYF
size: NA; J: TRBJ2-5; V: TRBV19; D: NA; DNA: TGTGCCAGTAGTAAGAGGGACAAGGAGACCCAGTACTTC; CDR3: CASSKRDKETQYF
size: NA; J: TRBJ2-5; V: TRBV5-1; D: NA; DNA: TGCGCCAGCAGCTTATCGGTCGGGGGATCCTGGGAGACCCAGTACTTC; CDR3: CASSLSVGGSWETQYF
size: NA; J: TRBJ2-4; V: TRBV2; D: NA; DNA: TGTGCCAGCACCCTCTACAGCGGCCTAGCCAAAAACATTCAGTACTTC; CDR3: CASTLYSGLAKNIQYF
size: NA; J: TRBJ2-5; V: TRBV27; D: NA; DNA: TGTGCCAGCAGTACACAGGGGAGGCAGACCCAGTACTTC; CDR3: CASSTQGRQTQYF
size: NA; J: TRBJ1-6; V: TRBV4-1; D: TRBD1; DNA: TGCGCCAGCAGCCGTCAGGGGGATTCACCCCTCCACTTT; CDR3: CASSRQGDSPLHF
size: NA; J: TRBJ1-5; V: TRBV27; D: NA; DNA: TGTGCCAGCAGTTTATCTAGGCAGGGGAATCAGCCCCAGCATTTT; CDR3: CASSLSRQGNQPQHF
size: NA; J: TRBJ2-4; V: TRBV4-1; D: NA; DNA: TGCGCCAGCAGCCAAGAACCAGCTGCCAAAAACATTCAGTACTTC; CDR3: CASSQEPAAKNIQYF
size: NA; J: TRBJ1-1; V: TRBV28; D: NA; DNA: TGTGCCAGCAGTGGAGACAGCAACACTGAAGCTTTCTTT; CDR3: CASSGDSNTEAFF
size: NA; J: TRBJ1-1; V: TRBV30; D: NA; DNA: TGTGCCTGGAGTGCAGTGATTAGGAACACTGAAGCTTTCTTT; CDR3: CAWSAVIRNTEAFF
size: NA; J: TRBJ2-2; V: TRBV14; D: NA; DNA: TGTGCCAGCAGCCAAGCTTTCGGCGGGGAGCTGTTTTTT; CDR3: CASSQAFGGELFF
size: NA; J: TRBJ2-5; V: TRBV29-1; D: TRBD2; DNA: TGCAGCGTACCGACTAGCGGGAACGCAGAGACCCAGTACTTC; CDR3: CSVPTSGNAETQYF
size: NA; J: TRBJ1-1; V: TRBV7-3; D: TRBD1; DNA: TGTGCCAGCAGCGTTGACAGGGTATCTCCTGAAGCTTTCTTT; CDR3: CASSVDRVSPEAFF
size: NA; J: TRBJ1-5; V: TRBV28; D: NA; DNA: TGTGCCAGCAGTCCCACCACGGGGGGCAGTCAGCCCCAGCATTTT; CDR3: CASSPTTGGSQPQHF
size: NA; J: TRBJ2-1; V: TRBV5-1; D: NA; DNA: TGCGCCAGCACGCAGGGCTCCTACAATGAGCAGTTCTTC; CDR3: CASTQGSYNEQFF
size: NA; J: TRBJ1-5; V: TRBV6-6; D: NA; DNA: TGTGCCAGCAGCCACGACAGTGGCAATCAGCCCCAGCATTTT; CDR3: CASSHDSGNQPQHF
size: once; J: TRBJ1-2; V: TRBV10-3; D: TRBD1; DNA: TGTGCCATCAAGAGGGACAGGGGGCTTGGCTACACCTTC; CDR3: CAIKRDRGLGYTF
size: few; J: TRBJ1-2; V: TRBV2; D: NA; DNA: TGTGCCAGCAGTGCGCAGGGAACCTATGGCTACACCTTC; CDR3: CASSAQGTYGYTF